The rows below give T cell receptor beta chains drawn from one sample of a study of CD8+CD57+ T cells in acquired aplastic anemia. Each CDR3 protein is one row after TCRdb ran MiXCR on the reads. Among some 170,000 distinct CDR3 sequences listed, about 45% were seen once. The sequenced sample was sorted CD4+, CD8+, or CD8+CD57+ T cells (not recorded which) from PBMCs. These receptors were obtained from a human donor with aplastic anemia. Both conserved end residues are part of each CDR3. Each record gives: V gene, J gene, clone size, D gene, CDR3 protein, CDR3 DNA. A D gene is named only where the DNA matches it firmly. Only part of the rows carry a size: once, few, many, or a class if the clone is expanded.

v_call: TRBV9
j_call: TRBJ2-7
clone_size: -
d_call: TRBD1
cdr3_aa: CASSAAGTGYEQYF
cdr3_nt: TGTGCCAGCAGCGCGGCAGGGACAGGGTACGAGCAGTACTTC

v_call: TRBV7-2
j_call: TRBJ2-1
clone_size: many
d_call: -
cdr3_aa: CASSLVTLRWFF
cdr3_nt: TGTGCCAGCAGCTTAGTCACTCTAAGGTGGTTCTTC

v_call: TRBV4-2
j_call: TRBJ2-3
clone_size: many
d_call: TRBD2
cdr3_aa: CASSPNSGGVDTQYF
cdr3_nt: TGTGCCAGCAGCCCCAATAGCGGGGGTGTGGATACGCAGTATTTT

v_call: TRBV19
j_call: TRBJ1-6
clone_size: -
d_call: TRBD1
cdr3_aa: CASSSPPGTGASPLHF
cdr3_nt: TGTGCCAGTAGTTCTCCTCCCGGGACAGGTGCTTCACCCCTCCACTTT

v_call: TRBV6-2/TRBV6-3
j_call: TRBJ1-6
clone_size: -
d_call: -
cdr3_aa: CASSPVLGLRPLHF
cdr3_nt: TGTGCCAGCAGCCCCGTACTGGGTTTAAGACCCCTCCACTTT

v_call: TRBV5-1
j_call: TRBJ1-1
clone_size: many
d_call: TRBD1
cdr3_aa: CASSFREGGIDTEAFF
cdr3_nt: TGCGCCAGCAGCTTCCGGGAAGGGGGCATCGACACTGAAGCTTTCTTT

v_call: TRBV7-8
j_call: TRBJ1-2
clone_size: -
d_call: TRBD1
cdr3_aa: CASSSGTANHYGYTF
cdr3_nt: TGTGCCAGCAGCTCTGGGACAGCGAACCACTATGGCTACACCTTC

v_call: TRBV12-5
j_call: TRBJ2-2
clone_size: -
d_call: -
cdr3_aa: CASGRGANTGELFF
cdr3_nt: TGTGCTAGTGGACGGGGGGCCAACACCGGGGAGCTGTTTTTT

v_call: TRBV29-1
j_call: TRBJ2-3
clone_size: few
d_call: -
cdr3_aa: CSVDKGHTDTQYF
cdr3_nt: TGCAGCGTTGATAAGGGCCACACAGATACGCAGTATTTT

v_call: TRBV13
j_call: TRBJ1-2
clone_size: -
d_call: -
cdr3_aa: CASSTPRGAGPHGYTF
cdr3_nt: TGTGCCAGCAGCACCCCCAGGGGCGCAGGGCCCCATGGCTACACCTTC

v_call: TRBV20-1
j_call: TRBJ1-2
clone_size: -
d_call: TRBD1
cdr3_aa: CSASAGQGSGYTF
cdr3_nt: TGCAGTGCTAGTGCCGGACAGGGTAGCGGCTACACCTTC

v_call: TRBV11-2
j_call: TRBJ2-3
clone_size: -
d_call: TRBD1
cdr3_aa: CASSSPGQGGTDTQYF
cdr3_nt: TGTGCCAGCAGCTCCCCGGGACAGGGAGGCACAGATACGCAGTATTTT

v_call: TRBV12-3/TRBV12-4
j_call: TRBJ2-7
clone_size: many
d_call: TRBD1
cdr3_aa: CASKLTGVAGEQYF
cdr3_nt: TGTGCCAGCAAACTAACAGGGGTGGCTGGGGAGCAGTACTTC

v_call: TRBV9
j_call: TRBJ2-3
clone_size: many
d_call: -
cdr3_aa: CASSPRYYTDTQYF
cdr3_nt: TGTGCCAGCAGCCCCAGATATTACACAGATACGCAGTATTTT

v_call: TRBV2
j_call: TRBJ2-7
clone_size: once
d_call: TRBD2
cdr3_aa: CASSGDRLAGAHYEQYF
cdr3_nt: TGTGCCAGCAGTGGGGACAGACTAGCGGGGGCCCACTACGAGCAGTACTTC

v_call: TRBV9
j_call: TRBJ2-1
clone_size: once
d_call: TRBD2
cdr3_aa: CASSPWEGGQFF
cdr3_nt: TGTGCCAGCAGCCCCTGGGAGGGAGGGCAGTTCTTC

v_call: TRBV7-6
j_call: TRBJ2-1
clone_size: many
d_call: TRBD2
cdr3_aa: CASSARTSSRSYNEQFF
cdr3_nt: TGTGCCAGCAGCGCCCGGACTAGCTCACGCTCCTACAATGAGCAGTTCTTC

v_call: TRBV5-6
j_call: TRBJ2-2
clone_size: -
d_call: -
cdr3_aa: CASSPAGPNSGELFF
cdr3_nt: TGTGCCAGCAGCCCGGCAGGTCCCAATTCCGGGGAGCTGTTTTTT

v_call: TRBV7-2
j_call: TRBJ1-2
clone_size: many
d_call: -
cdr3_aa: CASSLAAPGTGTYGYTF
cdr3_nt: TGTGCCAGCAGCTTAGCGGCCCCGGGCACAGGGACCTATGGCTACACCTTC

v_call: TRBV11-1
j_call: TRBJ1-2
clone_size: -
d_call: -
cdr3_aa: CASSSQGSNYGYTF
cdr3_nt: TGTGCCAGCAGCTCACAGGGATCTAACTATGGCTACACCTTC

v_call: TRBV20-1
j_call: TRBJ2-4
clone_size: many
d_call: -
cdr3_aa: CSAVHLGTNIQYF
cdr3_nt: TGCAGTGCTGTCCATCTGGGGACAAACATTCAGTACTTC

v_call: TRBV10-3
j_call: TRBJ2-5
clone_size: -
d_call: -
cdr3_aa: CAIRLGSSVQETQYF
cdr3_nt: TGTGCCATCAGGCTGGGGTCTAGCGTCCAAGAGACCCAGTACTTC

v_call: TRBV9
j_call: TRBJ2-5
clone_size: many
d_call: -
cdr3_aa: CASSRPPLYRFLRMETQYF
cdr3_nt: TGTGCCAGCAGCCGACCTCCTCTCTATAGATTTCTACGCATGGAGACCCAGTACTTC

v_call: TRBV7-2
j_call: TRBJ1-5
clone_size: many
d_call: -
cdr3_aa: CASSLARARGDNQPQHF
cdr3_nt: TGTGCCAGCAGCTTAGCAAGGGCCCGGGGGGATAATCAGCCCCAGCATTTT

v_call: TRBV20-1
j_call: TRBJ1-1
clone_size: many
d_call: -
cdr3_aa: CSASRGRNTEAFF
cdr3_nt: TGCAGTGCTAGTCGTGGGAGGAACACTGAAGCTTTCTTT

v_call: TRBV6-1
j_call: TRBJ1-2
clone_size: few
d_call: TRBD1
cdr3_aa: CASHGRQGSSYGYTF
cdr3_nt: TGTGCCAGCCACGGAAGACAGGGAAGCTCCTATGGCTACACCTTC

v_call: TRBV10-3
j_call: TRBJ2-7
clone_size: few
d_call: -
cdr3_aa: CAISGEYSYEQYF
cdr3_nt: TGTGCCATCAGTGGTGAATACTCCTACGAGCAGTACTTC

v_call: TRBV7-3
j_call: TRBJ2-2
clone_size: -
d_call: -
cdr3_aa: CASSLVSNPTTGELFF
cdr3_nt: TGTGCCAGCAGCTTAGTTTCCAACCCAACCACCGGGGAGCTGTTTTTT

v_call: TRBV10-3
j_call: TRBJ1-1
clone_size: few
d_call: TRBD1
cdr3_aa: CATETGVRTEAFF
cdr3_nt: TGTGCCACCGAAACAGGGGTTAGGACTGAAGCTTTCTTT

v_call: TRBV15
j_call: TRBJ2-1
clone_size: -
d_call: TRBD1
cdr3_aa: CATSRYFTGDYNEQFF
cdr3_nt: TGTGCCACCAGCAGATATTTTACAGGGGATTACAATGAGCAGTTCTTC

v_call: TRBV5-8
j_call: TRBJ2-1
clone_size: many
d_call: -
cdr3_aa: CASSLGARREQFF
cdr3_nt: TGTGCCAGCAGCTTGGGGGCCCGGCGTGAGCAGTTCTTC

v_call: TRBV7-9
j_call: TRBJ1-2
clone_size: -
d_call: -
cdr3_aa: CASSSNGVRGGYTF
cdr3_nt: TGTGCCAGCAGCTCTAATGGAGTCAGGGGAGGCTACACCTTC

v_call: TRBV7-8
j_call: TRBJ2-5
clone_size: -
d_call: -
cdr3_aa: CASSLGRLGTQYF
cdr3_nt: TGTGCCAGCAGCTTAGGTCGACTGGGGACCCAGTACTTC

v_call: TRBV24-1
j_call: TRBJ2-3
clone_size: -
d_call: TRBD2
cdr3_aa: CATSDQRELGDTQYF
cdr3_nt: TGTGCCACCAGTGATCAGCGGGAGCTGGGAGATACGCAGTATTTT

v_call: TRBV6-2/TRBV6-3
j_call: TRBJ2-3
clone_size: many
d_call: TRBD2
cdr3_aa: CASRRLAGNADTQYF
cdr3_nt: TGTGCCAGCCGGAGACTAGCGGGGAATGCAGATACGCAGTATTTT

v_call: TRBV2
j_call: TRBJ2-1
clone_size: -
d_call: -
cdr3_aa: CASSEGMSSVTNEQFF
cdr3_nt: TGTGCCAGCAGTGAAGGGATGTCTAGCGTGACCAATGAGCAGTTCTTC

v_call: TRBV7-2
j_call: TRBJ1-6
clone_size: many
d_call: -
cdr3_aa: CASSLDPTYSPLHF
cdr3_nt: TGTGCCAGCAGCTTAGACCCCACATATTCACCCCTCCACTTT

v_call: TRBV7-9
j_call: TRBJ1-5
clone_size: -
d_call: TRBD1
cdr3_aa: CASSIQGLDVPQHF
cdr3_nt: TGTGCCAGCAGCATACAGGGGCTCGATGTGCCCCAGCATTTT

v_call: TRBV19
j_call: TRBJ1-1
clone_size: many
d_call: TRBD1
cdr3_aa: CASSMDRDTEAFF
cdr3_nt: TGTGCCAGTAGTATGGACAGGGACACTGAAGCTTTCTTT

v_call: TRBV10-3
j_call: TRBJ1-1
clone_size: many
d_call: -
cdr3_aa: CAISESVVRRLNTEAFF
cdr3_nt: TGTGCCATCAGTGAGTCCGTGGTAAGGAGGTTGAACACTGAAGCTTTCTTT

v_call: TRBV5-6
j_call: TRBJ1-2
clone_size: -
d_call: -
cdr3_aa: CASSLATFGSKYGYTF
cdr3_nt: TGTGCCAGCAGCTTGGCGACTTTTGGATCCAAATATGGCTACACCTTC

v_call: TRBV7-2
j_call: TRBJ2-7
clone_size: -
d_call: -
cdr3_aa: CASSSRSGSYEQYF
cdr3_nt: TGTGCCAGCAGCTCTCGCTCCGGCTCCTACGAGCAGTACTTC

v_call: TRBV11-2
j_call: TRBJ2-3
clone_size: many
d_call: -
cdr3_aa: CASSPRLQSTDTQYF
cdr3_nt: TGTGCCAGCAGCCCGAGGCTTCAGTCCACAGATACGCAGTATTTT

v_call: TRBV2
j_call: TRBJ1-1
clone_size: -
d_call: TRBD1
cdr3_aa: CASSPVEDRVFTEAFF
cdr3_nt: TGTGCCAGCAGCCCCGTGGAGGACAGGGTTTTCACTGAAGCTTTCTTT

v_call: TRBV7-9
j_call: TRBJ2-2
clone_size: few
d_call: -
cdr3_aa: CASGTKRELFF
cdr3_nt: TGTGCCAGCGGTACTAAGCGGGAGCTGTTTTTT

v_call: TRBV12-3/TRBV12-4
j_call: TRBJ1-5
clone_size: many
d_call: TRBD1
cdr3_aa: CASSTGGLRQPQHF
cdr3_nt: TGTGCCAGCAGTACAGGGGGCTTGCGGCAGCCCCAGCATTTT

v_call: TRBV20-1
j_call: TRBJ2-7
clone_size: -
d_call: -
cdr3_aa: CSAPSGIDEQYF
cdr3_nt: TGCAGTGCCCCGTCGGGGATTGACGAGCAGTACTTC

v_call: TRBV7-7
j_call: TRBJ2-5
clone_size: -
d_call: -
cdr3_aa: CASSPDLGWETQYF
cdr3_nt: TGTGCTAGCAGCCCGGACTTGGGGTGGGAGACCCAGTACTTC

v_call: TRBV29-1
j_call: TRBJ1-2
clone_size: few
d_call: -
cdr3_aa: CSVENAGLDGYTF
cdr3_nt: TGCAGCGTTGAAAATGCAGGGCTTGATGGCTACACCTTC

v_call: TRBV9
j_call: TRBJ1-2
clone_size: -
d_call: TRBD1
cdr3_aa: CASSAITGDYGYTF
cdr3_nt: TGTGCCAGCAGCGCGATTACAGGGGACTATGGCTACACCTTC

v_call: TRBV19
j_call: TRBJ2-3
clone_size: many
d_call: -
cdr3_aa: CASKDSSTDTQYF
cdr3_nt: TGTGCCAGTAAAGACAGCAGCACAGATACGCAGTATTTT

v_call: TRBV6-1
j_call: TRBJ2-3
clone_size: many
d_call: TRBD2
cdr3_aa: CASSVGRAVSTDTQYF
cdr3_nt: TGTGCCAGCAGTGTCGGGAGGGCGGTTAGCACAGATACGCAGTATTTT

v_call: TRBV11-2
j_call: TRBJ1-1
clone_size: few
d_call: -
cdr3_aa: CASSLDQGLPLGTEAFF
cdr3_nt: TGTGCCAGCAGCTTAGATCAGGGCCTACCATTAGGCACTGAAGCTTTCTTT

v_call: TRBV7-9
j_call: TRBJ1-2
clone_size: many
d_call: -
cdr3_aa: CASSLAGSYGYTF
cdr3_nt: TGTGCCAGCAGCTTGGCCGGGAGCTATGGCTACACCTTC

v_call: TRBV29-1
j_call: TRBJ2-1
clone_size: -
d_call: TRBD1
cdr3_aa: CSYGQGSYNEQFF
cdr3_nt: TGCAGCTACGGACAGGGCTCCTACAATGAGCAGTTCTTC

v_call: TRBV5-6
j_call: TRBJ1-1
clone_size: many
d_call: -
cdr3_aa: CASSLVVLGNTEAFF
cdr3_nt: TGTGCCAGCAGCTTGGTAGTGCTGGGGAACACTGAAGCTTTCTTT

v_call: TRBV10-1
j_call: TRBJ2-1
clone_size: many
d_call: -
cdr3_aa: CASSRGNEQFF
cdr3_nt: TGCGCCAGCAGCCGGGGGAATGAGCAGTTCTTC